Each of the 25 T cell receptor beta chains below was sequenced from the same sample in a study of regulatory T cells in long-lasting Graves disease. Time point denoted: persistent/refractory GD, antithyroid drugs over 5 years with positive TRAb. With RNA extracted from PBMCs as input, the TCR library was made. According to the study, TCR beta libraries were built with iRepertoire HTBI primers and CDR3-region Arm-PCR. In TCRdb, the multiplex PCR reads were re-called with MiXCR into one record per CDR3 protein. The repertoire consists of around 400,000 distinct CDR3 sequences, with 20% to 25% occurring once and the leading ten covering 25% to 30%. The material was peripheral blood mononuclear cells (PBMCs), obtained when the disease was refractory, from a patient treated with antithyroid drugs. The receptors come from a woman aged 35 to 49 with Graves disease.

This clonotype was counted ten times or more. V gene TRBV6-1 combines with J gene TRBJ1-1; no definite D call. Trimming cost V 3 bases and J 9 bases, with 20 bases left between them. The CDR3 totals 15 residues. CDR1 MNHNS and CDR2 SASEGT come from the germline V gene. CDR3 residues: CASSEPQMGGNKAFF. In nucleotides, the CDR3 is TGTGCCAGCAGTGAGCCTCAAATGGGAGGTAACAAAGCTTTCTTT.

The chain is built from TRBV7-9 and TRBJ1-1; tentatively, D is TRBD1 (5 bases). Trimming pared 1 base from V and 3 bases from J, leaving 15 bases between. From germline, CDR1 is SEHNR and CDR2 FQNEAQ (reference sequence). There are 16 residues in the CDR3. This chain's CDR3 is CASSLDALLGDTEAFF. The CDR3 DNA reads TGTGCCAGCAGCTTAGACGCCCTCCTGGGGGACACTGAAGCTTTCTTT.

This clonotype was seen repeatedly, ten times or more. The chain couples TRBV7-9 to TRBJ2-5; either TRBD1 or TRBD2 may supply D (6 bases each). Trimming took 2 bases from V and 1 from J, leaving 17 bases between them. The CDR3 is made up of 17 amino acids. The germline V gene has CDR1 SEHNR and CDR2 FQNEAQ (reference sequence). In nucleotides, the CDR3 is TGTGCCAGCAGCTTACCAAGGGGGAGGAAGGCCCAAGAGACCCAGTACTTC. Translating it yields CASSLPRGRKAQETQYF.

There are a few counts of this clonotype. This chain joins TRBV27 and TRBJ2-2, with 11 bases matching TRBD1. CDR3 size: 14 residues. Germline CDR1 is MNHEY and CDR2 is SMNVEV (reference sequence). J lost 9 bases, V lost 4 bases, and 4 bases had no gene match. The CDR3 spells CASSWTGGFRELFF. In DNA, the CDR3 is TGTGCCAGCAGTTGGACAGGGGGCTTCCGGGAGCTGTTTTTT.

The V and J genes are TRBV19 and TRBJ2-6; D remains unclear. The V gene's germline CDR1 is LNHDA and CDR2 SQIVND (reference sequence). The V end lost 1 base, the J end lost 0 bases, and 4 bases lay between the germline ends. The CDR3 has 15 amino acids. The CDR3 bases are TGTGCCAGTAGTATAGGGTACTCTGGGGCCAACGTCCTGACTTTC. This translates into CASSIGYSGANVLTF.

This clonotype was found a few times. CDR3 protein: CASRQNPSGNTGELFF. The CDR3 DNA sequence: TGTGCCAGCAGACAGAACCCTAGCGGGAATACCGGGGAGCTGTTTTTT. The chain is built from TRBV2 and TRBJ2-2; 9 bases match TRBD2. Looked up from germline, CDR1 is SNHLY and CDR2 is FYNNEI. With V trimmed by 6 bases and J by 5 bases, 10 bases remained unmatched. The CDR3 runs 16 residues.

With regard to this clonotype: With only one base between it and a far larger clone, this is likely a read error. V gene TRBV2 combines with J gene TRBJ1-1; the D gene is possibly TRBD1 (6 bases). There are 14 residues in the CDR3. Germline values: CDR1 SNHLY, CDR2 FYNNEI. The CDR3 region has the DNA TGTGCCAGCAGTTTCCTGGACAGCAACACTGAAGCTTTGTTT. Protein product: CASSFLDSNTEALF.

This sequence joins TRBV6-5 and TRBJ2-5; D is unresolved. The V and J ends lost 0 bases and 5 bases respectively, with 19 bases between them. The germline V gene has CDR1 MNHEY and CDR2 SVGAGI. This CDR3 region has 17 residues. In nucleotides, the CDR3 is TGTGCCAGCAGTTACTCGAAGGAAGGGTGGTTGATGGAGACCCAGTACTTC. Its protein product is CASSYSKEGWLMETQYF.

In its sample, this clonotype was seen many times. J is TRBJ1-1 and V is TRBV20-1, with a weak D call TRBD1 (5 bases). Trimming cost V 2 bases and J 3 bases, with 13 bases left between them. The CDR3 length is 14 residues. Looked up from germline, CDR1 is DFQATT and CDR2 is SNEGSKA (reference sequence). CDR3 DNA: TGCAGTGCTAGACCTCCTACAGGTTACACTGAAGCTTTCTTT. This translates into CSARPPTGYTEAFF.

A remark on this clonotype: One end of the junction does not line up with germline, which may come from a read error. This sequence joins TRBV9 and TRBJ2-1; 9 positions agree with TRBD2. The CDR3 sequence is 16 residues long. Germline V gives CDR1 SGDLS, CDR2 YYNGEE. This chain's CDR3 is CASSVAVAGVDNEQFF. The CDR3 DNA reads as TGTGCCAGCAGTGTAGCTGTAGCGGGAGTTGATAATGAGCAGTTCTTC.

The chain is built from TRBV6-1 and TRBJ2-3; D is perhaps TRBD2 (6 bases). The V end was cut by 2 bases, the J end by 2 bases, with 14 bases between. Germline V lookup: CDR1 MNHNS, CDR2 SASEGT. This CDR3 spans 16 amino acids. CDR3 residues: CASSERETSDTDTQYF. The CDR3 region has the DNA TGTGCCAGCAGTGAACGGGAGACGAGCGACACAGATACGCAGTATTTT.

This clonotype was seen repeatedly, ten times or more. V and J are TRBV15 and TRBJ1-5; TRBD1 aligns across 10 bases. V dropped 11 bases and J dropped 7; count of bases not matched to a gene: 5. The germline V gene encodes CDR1 LNHNV and CDR2 YYDKDF (reference sequence). The CDR3 has 12 amino acids. The CDR3 nucleotides are TGTGCCTGCGGGACAGGGGCGCAGCCCCAGCATTTT. It yields the protein CACGTGAQPQHF.

This clonotype has a handful of counts. The gene calls are TRBV20-1 and TRBJ2-3; D is unclear. Germline V gene lookup returns CDR1 DFQATT and CDR2 SNEGSKA (reference sequence). The ends were cut back, 0 bases at V and 5 bases at J, with 15 bases in the middle. The CDR3 is made up of 15 amino acids. CDR3 sequence (DNA): TGCAGTGCTAGAGAAATCCACGGAACCGGAGATACGCAGTATTTT. It is translated as CSAREIHGTGDTQYF.

On this clonotype itself: A clone one base away is much larger, so this may be a read error. The conserved final phenylalanine or tryptophan is absent from the CDR3, which likely points to a read error. J is TRBJ2-7 and V is TRBV11-2, with TRBD2 matching 11 bases. V trimming: 5 bases; J trimming: 5 bases; junction bases outside the gene matches: 8. Germline-derived CDR1 and CDR2 are SGHAT and FQNNGV. The CDR3 consists of 15 residues. CDR3 sequence reads: CASSNKLAGVHEQYL. The CDR3 coding sequence is TGTGCCAGCAGCAATAAACTAGCGGGAGTCCACGAGCAGTACCTC.

The chain employs TRBV10-3 and TRBJ2-2; 7 nucleotides agree with TRBD1. The CDR3 has 19 amino acids. Looked up from germline, CDR1 is ENHRY and CDR2 is SYGVKD. V lost 4 bases to trimming and J lost 0 bases; unmatched junction nucleotides: 14. CDR3 region: CAISGDSLLTPANTGELFF. The CDR3 coding sequence is TGTGCCATCAGTGGGGACAGCCTCTTGACCCCCGCGAACACCGGGGAGCTGTTTTTT.

There are many counts of this clonotype. The V gene is TRBV28, the J gene TRBJ1-1, with 7 positions matching TRBD1. The CDR3 has 13 residues. The trim removed 6 bases at V and 8 bases at J, leaving 9 bases unmatched. The germline CDR1 and CDR2 sequences are MDHEN and SYDVKM. The CDR3 region is CASRAPGTAEAFF. The CDR3 bases are TGTGCCAGCAGAGCCCCTGGGACAGCCGAAGCTTTCTTT.

Worth noting for this clonotype: Sequence at one end of the junction differs from germline and may be a read error. This rearrangement joins TRBV30 to TRBJ1-5; D is unclear. The CDR3 extends over 14 amino acids. Per the germline V gene, CDR1 is GTSNPN and CDR2 is SVGIG (reference sequence). The CDR3 reads CVWSADRRNQPQHF. DNA for the CDR3: TGTGTCTGGAGTGCGGACCGCAGAAATCAGCCCCAGCATTTT.

This sequence joins TRBV27 and TRBJ2-5, with D perhaps being TRBD1 or TRBD2 (5 bases each). CDR1 and CDR2 from the germline V gene are MNHEY and SMNVEV (reference sequence). With 4 bases removed from V and 1 base from J, the gap between germline ends came to 13 bases. The CDR3 extends over 15 amino acids. In nucleotides, the CDR3 is TGTGCCAGCAGTTCCCGTTCGAGGGGCCAAGAGACCCAGTACTTC. Its protein product is CASSSRSRGQETQYF.

This clonotype was picked up a small number of times. V usage is TRBV20-1 and J usage is TRBJ2-7, with TRBD1 matching over 7 bases. This CDR3 has 13 amino acids. The V and J ends lost 2 bases and 3 bases, in that order; junction bases with no gene match: 4. Looked up from germline, CDR1 is DFQATT and CDR2 is SNEGSKA (reference sequence). CDR3 in amino acids: CSARRPGGYEQYF. Here the CDR3 DNA reads TGCAGTGCTAGACGTCCAGGGGGCTACGAGCAGTACTTC.

The CDR3 is CASSKGLAGVSTGELFF. CDR3 nucleotide sequence: TGTGCCAGCTCGAAAGGACTAGCGGGAGTGTCCACCGGGGAGCTGTTTTTT. This chain links TRBV18 with TRBJ2-2; 13 nucleotides line up with TRBD2. With 6 bases clipped from V and 4 bases from J, the junction kept 8 bases outside the gene matches. CDR1 KGHSH and CDR2 LQKENI come from the germline V gene. This CDR3 has 17 residues.

The table lists this clonotype with a few counts. In DNA form, the CDR3 reads TGTGCCAGCAGCTTGGAAGACAGGGGGCCGACCGGGGAGCTGTTTTTT. Translating it yields CASSLEDRGPTGELFF. The rearrangement uses TRBV7-9 and TRBJ2-2, with 10 bases that match TRBD1. The V segment lost 3 bases and the J segment 5 bases; nucleotides outside the gene matches: 6. The germline gives CDR1 SEHNR, CDR2 FQNEAQ (reference sequence). The CDR3 is 16 residues long.

This clonotype was picked up many times. The gene calls are TRBV28 and TRBJ2-2, with 12 positions matching TRBD2. Looked up from germline, CDR1 is MDHEN and CDR2 is SYDVKM. The CDR3 is made up of 16 amino acids. V was clipped by 2 bases and J by 6 bases; unmatched bases: 4. CDR3 DNA sequence: TGTGCCAGCAGTTTAGTATCTAGCGGGAGGGCCGGGGAGCTGTTTTTT. Protein product: CASSLVSSGRAGELFF.

A word on this clonotype: Since a much larger clone is just one base distant, this may be a read error. This sequence joins TRBV29-1 and TRBJ2-5; D may be TRBD1 (6 bases). The germline V gene encodes CDR1 SQVTM and CDR2 ANQGSEA. This CDR3 region has 12 residues. The V end lost 2 bases, the J end lost 7 bases, and 11 bases lay between the germline ends. The CDR3 sequence: CSVETGKGTQYF. In nucleotides, the CDR3 is TGCAGCGTTGAAACAGGGAAGGGGACCCAGTACTTC.

The rearrangement links TRBV7-9 to TRBJ1-1; no definite D call. This CDR3 region has 13 residues. Germline CDR1 SEHNR, CDR2 FQNEAQ (reference sequence). Trimming removed 1 base from V and 4 bases from J, with 7 bases in between. The chain's CDR3 is CASSLGSGTEAFF. CDR3 nucleotide sequence: TGTGCCAGCAGCTTAGGCAGCGGCACTGAAGCTTTCTTT.

This clonotype has only a few counts. The V and J genes are TRBV6-1 and TRBJ2-2; TRBD1 might be the D (5 bases). CDR1 is MNHNS, CDR2 SASEGT, per germline. V lost 7 bases to trimming and J lost 3 bases, with 12 bases between them. The CDR3 extends over 14 amino acids. The DNA for the CDR3 is TGTGCCAGCAAAAGACAGACTTACACCGGGGAGCTGTTTTTT. This codes for CASKRQTYTGELFF.